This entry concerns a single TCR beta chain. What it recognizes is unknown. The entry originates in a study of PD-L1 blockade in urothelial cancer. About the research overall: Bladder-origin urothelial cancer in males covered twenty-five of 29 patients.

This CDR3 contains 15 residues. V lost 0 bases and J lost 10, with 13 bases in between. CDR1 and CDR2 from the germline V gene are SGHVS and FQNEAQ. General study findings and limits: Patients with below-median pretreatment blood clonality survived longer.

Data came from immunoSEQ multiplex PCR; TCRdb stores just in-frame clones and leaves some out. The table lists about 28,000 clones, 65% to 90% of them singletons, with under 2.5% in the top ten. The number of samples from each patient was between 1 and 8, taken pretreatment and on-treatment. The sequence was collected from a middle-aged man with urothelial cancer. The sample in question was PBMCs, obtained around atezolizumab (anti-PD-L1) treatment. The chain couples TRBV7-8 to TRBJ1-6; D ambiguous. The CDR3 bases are TGTGCCAGCAGCTTAGCTTCAGGTTTAGGATCACCCCTCCACTTT. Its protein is CASSLASGLGSPLHF.